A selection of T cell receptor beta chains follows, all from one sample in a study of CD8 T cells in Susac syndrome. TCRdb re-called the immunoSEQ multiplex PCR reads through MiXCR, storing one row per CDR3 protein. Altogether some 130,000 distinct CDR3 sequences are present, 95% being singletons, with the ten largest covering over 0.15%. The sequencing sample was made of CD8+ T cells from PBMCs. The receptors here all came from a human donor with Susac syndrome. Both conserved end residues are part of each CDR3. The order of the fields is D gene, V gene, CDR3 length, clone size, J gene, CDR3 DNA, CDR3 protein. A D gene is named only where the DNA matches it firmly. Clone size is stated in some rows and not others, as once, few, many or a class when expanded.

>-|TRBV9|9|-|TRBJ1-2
TGTGCCAGCAGCCCTAACGAACCCTTC
CASSPNEPF
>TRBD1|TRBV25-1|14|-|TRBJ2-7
TGTGCCAGCGGCTCGGGACAGGAGGTTGAGGAGCAGTACTTC
CASGSGQEVEEQYF
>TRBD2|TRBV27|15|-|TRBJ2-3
TGTGCCAGCAGTTTGCAAGCGGGAGGGCCAGATACGCAGTATTTT
CASSLQAGGPDTQYF
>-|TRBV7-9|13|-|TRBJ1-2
TGTGCCAGCAGCTTAGGCGGGCTCTATGGCTACACCTTC
CASSLGGLYGYTF
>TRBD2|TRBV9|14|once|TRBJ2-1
TGTGCCAGCAGCGCGCCTAGCGGGAGAGGGGAGCAGTTCTTC
CASSAPSGRGEQFF
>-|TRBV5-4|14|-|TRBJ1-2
TGTGCCAGCAGCTTGGGCGGGGCTGACTATGGCTACACCTTC
CASSLGGADYGYTF
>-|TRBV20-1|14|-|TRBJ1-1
TGCAGTGCCCGTCTCACAGGGACGAACACTGAAGCTTTCTTT
CSARLTGTNTEAFF
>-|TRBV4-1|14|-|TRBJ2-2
TGCGCCAGCAGCCAGGACCTATCTCCCGGGGAGCTGTTTTTT
CASSQDLSPGELFF
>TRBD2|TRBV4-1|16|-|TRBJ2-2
TGCGCCAGCAGCCAAGACACGAGGACTAGCTGCGGGGAGCTGTTTTTT
CASSQDTRTSCGELFF
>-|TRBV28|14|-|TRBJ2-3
TGTGCCAGCAGTTCGGGACTGGACACAGATACGCAGTATTTT
CASSSGLDTDTQYF
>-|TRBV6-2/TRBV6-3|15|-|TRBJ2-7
TGTGCCAGCCGGAGACCGGGACGCAGCTCCTACGAGCAGTACTTC
CASRRPGRSSYEQYF
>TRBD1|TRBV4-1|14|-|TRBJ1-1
TGCGCCAGCTTTACGGGACAGGGGGCCACTGAAGCTTTCTTT
CASFTGQGATEAFF
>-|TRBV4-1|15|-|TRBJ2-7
TGCGCCAGCAGCCAAGATAGCGGTCCCTCCTACGAGCAGTACTTC
CASSQDSGPSYEQYF
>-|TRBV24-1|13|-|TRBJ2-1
TGTGCCACCGGGCCAGGGGCAAGCAATGAGCAGTTCTTC
CATGPGASNEQFF
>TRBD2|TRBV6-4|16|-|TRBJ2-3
TGTGCCAGCAGTGGACTAGCGGGAGGTTTCACAGATACGCAGTATTTT
CASSGLAGGFTDTQYF
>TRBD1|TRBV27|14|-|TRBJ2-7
TGTGCCAGCAGTTTAAAGGGGGCGGCCTACGAGCAGTACTTC
CASSLKGAAYEQYF
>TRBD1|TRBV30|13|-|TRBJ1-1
TGTGCCCTCAGGGGGGTAGGGAACACTGAAGCTTTCTTT
CALRGVGNTEAFF
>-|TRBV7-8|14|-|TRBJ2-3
TGTGCCAGCAGCTTGACAGGGAGGACAGATACGCAGTATTTT
CASSLTGRTDTQYF
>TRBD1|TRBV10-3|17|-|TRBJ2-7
TGTGCCATCATGAAGGACAGGGACCCCTCATCATCCTACGAGCAGTACTTC
CAIMKDRDPSSSYEQYF
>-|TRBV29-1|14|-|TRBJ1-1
TGCAGCGTTGACGGTGTCCGAGGCAACACTGAAGCTTTCTTT
CSVDGVRGNTEAFF
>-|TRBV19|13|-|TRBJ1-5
TGTGCCAGTAGTATACAGCTAGGACGGCCCCAGCATTTT
CASSIQLGRPQHF
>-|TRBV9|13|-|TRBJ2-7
TGTGCCAGCAGCGGGGGCCCTCCTTCCGAGCAGTACTTC
CASSGGPPSEQYF
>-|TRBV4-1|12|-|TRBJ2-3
TGCGCCAGCAGCCCGGTGGGGGGTACGCAGTATTTT
CASSPVGGTQYF
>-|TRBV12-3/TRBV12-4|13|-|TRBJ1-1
TGTGCCAGCAGCCCCGGGGGCTACGGTGAAGCTTTCTTT
CASSPGGYGEAFF
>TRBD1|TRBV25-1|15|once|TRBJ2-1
TGTGCCAGCAGGAGTACCGGGACAGGGGTCAATGAGCAGTTCTTC
CASRSTGTGVNEQFF
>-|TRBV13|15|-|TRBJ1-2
TGTGCCAGCAGCTCAGCAAGGGTTTCAAGTATCGGCTACACCTTC
CASSSARVSSIGYTF
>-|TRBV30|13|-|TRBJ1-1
TGTGCCTGGACCTTTAGGATGAACACTGAAGCTTTCTTT
CAWTFRMNTEAFF
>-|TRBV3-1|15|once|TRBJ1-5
TGTGCCAGCAGCCAAGATACAACGGCTAATCAGCCCCAGCATTTT
CASSQDTTANQPQHF
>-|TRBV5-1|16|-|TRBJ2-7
TGCGCCAGCAGGTTCGTTTGGGACTCCCTATCCTACGAGCAGTACTTC
CASRFVWDSLSYEQYF
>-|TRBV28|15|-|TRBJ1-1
TGTGCCAGCAGTACCACGGGCCGCCGGAACACTGAAGCTTTCTTT
CASSTTGRRNTEAFF
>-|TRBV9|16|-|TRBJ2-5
TGTGCCAGCAGCGTACGAGAAGGTAGTTTCGGAGAGACCCAGTACTTC
CASSVREGSFGETQYF
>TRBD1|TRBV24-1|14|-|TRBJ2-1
TGTGCCACCATGGGGACAGGCTCCTACAATGAGCAGTTCTTC
CATMGTGSYNEQFF
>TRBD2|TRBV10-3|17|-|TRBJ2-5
TGTGCCATCAGTGAGATCGGCGGGAGGGGCCCGAAAGAGACCCAGTACTTC
CAISEIGGRGPKETQYF
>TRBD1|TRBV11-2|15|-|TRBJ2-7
TGTGCCAGCAGCTACACCCTGTCGCCGCAGGGGGAGACGTACTTC
CASSYTLSPQGETYF
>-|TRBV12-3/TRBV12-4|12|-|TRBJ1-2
TGTGCCAGCAGTATGGGGGCCCGGGGCTACACCTTC
CASSMGARGYTF
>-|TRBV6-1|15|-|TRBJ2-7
TGTGCCAGCAGTGAAGCGCTGGAGCTAGTGTACGAGCAGTACTTC
CASSEALELVYEQYF
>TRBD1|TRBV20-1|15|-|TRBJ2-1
TGCAGTGCTTTACACAGGGGGCGTATGTACAATGAGCAGTTCTTC
CSALHRGRMYNEQFF
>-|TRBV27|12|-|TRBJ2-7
TGTGCCAGCAGAGGTGGGTGGGACGAGCAGTACTTC
CASRGGWDEQYF
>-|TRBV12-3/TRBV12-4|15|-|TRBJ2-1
TGTGCCAGCAGTTTAACTAGCCCCTCCTACAATGAGCAGTTCTTC
CASSLTSPSYNEQFF
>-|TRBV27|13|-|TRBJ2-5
TGTGCCAGCAGTTCGGCTAGCGATGAGACCCAGTACTTC
CASSSASDETQYF
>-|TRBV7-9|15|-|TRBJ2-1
TGTGCCAGCAGCTTAGCGATAGCGCCCTACAATGAGCAGTTCTTC
CASSLAIAPYNEQFF
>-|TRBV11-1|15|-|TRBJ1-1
TGTGCCAGCAGCTCCTTTATGGACAGGAACACTGAAGCTTTCTTT
CASSSFMDRNTEAFF
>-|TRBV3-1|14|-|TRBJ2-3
TGTGCCAGCAGCCCGGTCTGGACCACAGATACGCAGTATTTT
CASSPVWTTDTQYF
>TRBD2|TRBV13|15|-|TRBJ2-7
TGTGCCAGCAGCTTAGGGAGCGGGAGCTACTACGAGCAGTACTTC
CASSLGSGSYYEQYF
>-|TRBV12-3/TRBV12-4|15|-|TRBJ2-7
TGTGCCAGCAGTTTAGAGCCTGGGGTCTTCCTTCAGGGGTACTTC
CASSLEPGVFLQGYF
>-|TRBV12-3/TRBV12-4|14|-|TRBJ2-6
TGTGCCAGCGGAGGGGGGCCGCGGGCCAACGTCCTGACTTTC
CASGGGPRANVLTF
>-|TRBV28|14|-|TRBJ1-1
TGTGCCAGCAGGTATAGTACAGCGGACACTGAAGCTTTCTTT
CASRYSTADTEAFF
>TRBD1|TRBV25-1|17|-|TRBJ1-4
TGTGCCAGCGGATCCCCCTTTGGAGGGGGCAGTAATGAAAAACTGTTTTTT
CASGSPFGGGSNEKLFF
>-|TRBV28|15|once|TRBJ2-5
TGTGCCAGCACCCAGACATCGGCCTTGGGAGGGACCCAGTACTTC
CASTQTSALGGTQYF
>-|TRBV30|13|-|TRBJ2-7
TGTGCCTTGGAAAGGATTACCCCTACCGAGCAGTACTTC
CALERITPTEQYF
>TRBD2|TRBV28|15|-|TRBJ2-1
TGTGCCAGCAGTCCTTTAGCGGGAGCAACCAATGAGCAGTTCTTC
CASSPLAGATNEQFF
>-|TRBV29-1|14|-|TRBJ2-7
TGCAGCGTTGAAGGGGTGGACACGTCCTACGAGCAGTACTTC
CSVEGVDTSYEQYF
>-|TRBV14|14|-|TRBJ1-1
TGTGCCAGCAGCCAAGATTACCGGGCAGCTGAAGCTTTCTTT
CASSQDYRAAEAFF
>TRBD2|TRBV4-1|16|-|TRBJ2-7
TGCGCCAGCAGCCAAAAAGGGGGACTAGTCGCCTACGAGCAGTACTTC
CASSQKGGLVAYEQYF
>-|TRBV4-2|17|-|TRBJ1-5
TGTGCCAGCAGCGGGGGAACCTGGGAGTATAGCAATCAGCCCCAGCATTTT
CASSGGTWEYSNQPQHF